These 2 T cell receptor beta chains were sequenced from one sample in a study of shared clonotypes between healthy human individuals. Clones were sequenced by immunoSEQ multiplex PCR, and TCRdb holds only the in-frame ones, with some missing. The top ten clones hold approximately 1% of a sample with nearly 2 million clones, around 96% of them seen once. As defined, naive CD8 cells were CD45RO-negative and positively selected for CCR7, with terminally differentiated effector memory CD45RA+ cells excluded. Sequencing input: naive CD8+ T cells sorted from blood. All receptors derive from a young man in good health.

The chain joins TRBV9 to TRBJ1-2; 11 bases map to TRBD1. Germline CDR1 is SGDLS and CDR2 is YYNGEE. The CDR3 spans 12 residues. The V and J ends lost 5 bases and 13 bases, in that order; junction bases with no gene match: 7. This chain's CDR3 is CASSGGQGEATF. The CDR3 nucleotides are TGTGCCAGCAGTGGGGGACAGGGGGAGGCCACCTTC.

The rearrangement links TRBV4-3 to TRBJ2-5; no reliable D call. This CDR3 region has 16 residues. Trimming took off 0 bases at V and 3 bases at J, with 14 bases between the two ends. Germline V gives CDR1 LGHNA, CDR2 YSLEER. CDR3 region: CASSQDLEGFEETQYF. CDR3 coding DNA: TGCGCCAGCAGCCAAGATCTGGAAGGGTTTGAAGAGACCCAGTACTTC.